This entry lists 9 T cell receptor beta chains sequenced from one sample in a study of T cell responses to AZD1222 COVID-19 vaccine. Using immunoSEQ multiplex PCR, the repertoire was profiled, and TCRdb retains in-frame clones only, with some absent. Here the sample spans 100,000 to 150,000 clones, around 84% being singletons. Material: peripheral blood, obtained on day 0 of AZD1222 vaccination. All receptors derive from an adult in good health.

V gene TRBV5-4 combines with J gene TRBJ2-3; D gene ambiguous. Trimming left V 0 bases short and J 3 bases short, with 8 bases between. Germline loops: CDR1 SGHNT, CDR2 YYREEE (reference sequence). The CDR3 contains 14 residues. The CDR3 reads CASSLGAETDTQYF. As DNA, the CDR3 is TGTGCCAGCAGCTTGGGGGCGGAGACAGATACGCAGTATTTT.

CDR3 amino acids: CASSLGREKETQYF. In DNA form, the CDR3 reads TGCGCCAGCAGCTTGGGGCGGGAGAAAGAGACCCAGTACTTC. The chain is built from TRBV5-1 and TRBJ2-5; 7 nucleotides agree with TRBD2. Per the germline V gene, CDR1 is SGHRS and CDR2 is YFSETQ. The CDR3 is made up of 14 amino acids. J was trimmed by 3 bases and V by 0 bases; bases with no gene match: 2.

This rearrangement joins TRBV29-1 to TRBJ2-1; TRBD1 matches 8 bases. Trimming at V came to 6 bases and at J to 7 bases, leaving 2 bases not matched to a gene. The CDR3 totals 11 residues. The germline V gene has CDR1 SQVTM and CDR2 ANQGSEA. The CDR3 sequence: CSVGTGNEQFF. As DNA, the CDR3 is TGCAGCGTGGGGACAGGTAATGAGCAGTTCTTC.

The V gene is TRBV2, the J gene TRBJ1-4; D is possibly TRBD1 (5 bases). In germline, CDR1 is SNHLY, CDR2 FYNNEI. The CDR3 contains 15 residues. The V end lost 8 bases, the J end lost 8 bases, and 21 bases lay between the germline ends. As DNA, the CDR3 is TGTGCCAGCGCTTTTCATATTGGGGGTGGAGAAAAACTGTTTTTT. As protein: CASAFHIGGGEKLFF.

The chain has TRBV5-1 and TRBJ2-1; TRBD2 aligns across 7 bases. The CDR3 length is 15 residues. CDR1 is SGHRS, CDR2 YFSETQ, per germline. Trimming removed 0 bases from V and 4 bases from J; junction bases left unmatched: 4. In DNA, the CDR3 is TGCGCCAGCAGCTTGGTTCCGGGGGGTTACAATGAGCAGTTCTTC. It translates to CASSLVPGGYNEQFF.

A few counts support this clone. CDR3 residues: CASSLGPYQETQYF. CDR3 bases: TGTGCCAGCAGCTTGGGACCCTACCAAGAGACCCAGTACTTC. The chain is built from TRBV11-3 and TRBJ2-5; D possibly matches TRBD1 or TRBD2 (5 bases each). CDR3 length: 14 residues. Germline V gene data show CDR1 as SGHNT and CDR2 as YENEEA. V was cut by 3 bases and J by 0 bases, with 8 bases left in between.

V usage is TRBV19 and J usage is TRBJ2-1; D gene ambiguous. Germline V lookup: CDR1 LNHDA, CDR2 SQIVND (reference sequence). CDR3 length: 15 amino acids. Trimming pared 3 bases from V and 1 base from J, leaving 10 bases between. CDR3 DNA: TGTGCCAGTAGTATCGTTCTGGAGTCCTACAATGAGCAGTTCTTC. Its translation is CASSIVLESYNEQFF. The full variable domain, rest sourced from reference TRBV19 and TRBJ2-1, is DGGITQSPKYLFRKEGQNVTLSCEQNLNHDAMYWYRQDPGQGLRLIYYSQIVNDFQKGDIAEGYSVSREKKESFPLTVTSAQKNPTAFYLCASSIVLESYNEQFFGPGTRLTVL.

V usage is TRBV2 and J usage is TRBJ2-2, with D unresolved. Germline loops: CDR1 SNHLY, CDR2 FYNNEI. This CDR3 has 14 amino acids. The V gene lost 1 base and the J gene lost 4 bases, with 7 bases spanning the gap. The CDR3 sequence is CASSEVGITGELFF. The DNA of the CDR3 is TGTGCCAGCAGTGAAGTGGGGATCACCGGGGAGCTGTTTTTT. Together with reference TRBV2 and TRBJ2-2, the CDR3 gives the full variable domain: EPEVTQTPSHQVTQMGQEVILRCVPISNHLYFYWYRQILGQKVEFLVSFYNNEISEKSEIFDDQFSVERPDGSNFTLKIRSTKLEDSAMYFCASSEVGITGELFFGEGSRLTVL.

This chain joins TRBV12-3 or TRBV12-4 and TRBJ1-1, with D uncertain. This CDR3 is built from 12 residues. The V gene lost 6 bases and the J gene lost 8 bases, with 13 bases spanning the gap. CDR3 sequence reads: CASRSGEGEAFF. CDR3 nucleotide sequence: TGTGCCAGCAGAAGTGGGGAAGGGGAAGCTTTCTTT.